What follows describes a single T cell receptor (beta chain). Per germline, CDR1 SQVTM and CDR2 ANQGSEA. The V end was cut by 8 bases, the J end by 0 bases, with 5 bases between. This CDR3 is built from 11 residues. The sample's time point: pretreatment peripheral blood. Patients had urothelial carcinoma that was locally advanced or metastatic. Synthetic analogs of TCR templates were spiked into every PCR. The protocol was immunoSEQ multiplex PCR, while the TCRdb copy is restricted to in-frame clones and leaves out a portion. This repertoire shows around 34,000 clones, approximately 80% found once; its top ten account for around 15%. The data were obtained in a study of PD-L1 blockade in urothelial cancer. Turning to the study itself: It was at some point between 2013 and 2014 that patients started atezolizumab at 1,200 mg intravenously every 3 weeks. A median of roughly 150,000 T cells was found in the blood samples.

The rearrangement links TRBV29-1 to TRBJ2-1; no clear D gene. The receptor's source is a man of 80 years or more with urothelial cancer. Sequenced here: PBMCs, sampled around atezolizumab (anti-PD-L1) treatment. CDR3 protein: CSLSSYNEQFF. The CDR3, as DNA: TGCAGCTTGAGCTCCTACAATGAGCAGTTCTTC.